The source of this T cell receptor (beta chain) is a study of blood T cell repertoires in COVID-19. Study as a whole: From T cells, B-cell-depleted T cells, or PBMCs came the material, which was cDNA or gDNA.

In the original workflow: Researchers report that nucleated cell counts were estimated from reference gene primer amplification. TCRdb's copy holds only in-frame clones and misses some; the assay was immunoSEQ multiplex PCR. That table gives V, J and clone size, and the DNA gave D and trimming. Of approximately 260,000 clones listed, approximately 90% are singletons. Germline values: CDR1 SQVTM, CDR2 ANQGSEA. The CDR3 has 15 amino acids. The ends lost 6 bases at V and 0 bases at J; junction bases unmatched: 5. The clonotype originates from a woman in her twenties or thirties with acute COVID-19. The sample was PBMCs or T cells enriched from blood (not recorded which). The chain has TRBV29-1 and TRBJ2-6, with 7 bases aligning to TRBD1. CDR3 sequence: CSVRDSFSGANVLTF. The DNA of the CDR3 is TGCAGCGTCAGGGACAGCTTCTCTGGGGCCAACGTCCTGACTTTC.